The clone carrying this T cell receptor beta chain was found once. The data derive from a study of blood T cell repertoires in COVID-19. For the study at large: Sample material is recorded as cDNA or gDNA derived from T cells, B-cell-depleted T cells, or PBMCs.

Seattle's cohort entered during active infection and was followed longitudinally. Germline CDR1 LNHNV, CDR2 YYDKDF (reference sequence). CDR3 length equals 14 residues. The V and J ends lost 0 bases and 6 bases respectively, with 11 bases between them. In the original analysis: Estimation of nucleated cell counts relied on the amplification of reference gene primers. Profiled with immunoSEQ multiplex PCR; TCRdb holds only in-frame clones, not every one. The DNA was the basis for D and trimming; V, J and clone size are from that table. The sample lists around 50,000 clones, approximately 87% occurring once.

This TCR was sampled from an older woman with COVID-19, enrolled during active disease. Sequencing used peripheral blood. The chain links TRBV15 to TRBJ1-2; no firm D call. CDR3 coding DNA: TGTGCCACCAGCAGAGATAGGAAGGGAGATGGCTACACCTTC. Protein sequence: CATSRDRKGDGYTF.